The 8 T cell receptor beta chains given below trace back to one sample, sequenced in a study of T cell responses to AZD1222 COVID-19 vaccine. Profiled with immunoSEQ multiplex PCR; TCRdb holds only in-frame clones, not every one. The data show approximately 120,000 clones, 90% seen once. The specimen was peripheral blood, collected on day 0 of AZD1222 vaccination. The receptors were sampled from an adult in good health.

The chain employs TRBV2 and TRBJ2-2; no definite D call. Trimming left V 8 bases short and J 6 bases short, with 10 bases between. Germline V lookup: CDR1 SNHLY, CDR2 FYNNEI. CDR3 size: 12 residues. The CDR3 protein is CASDQDAGELFF. The CDR3, as DNA: TGTGCCAGCGACCAGGACGCCGGGGAGCTGTTTTTT. Using reference TRBV2 and TRBJ2-2 for the parts outside the CDR3, the full variable domain is EPEVTQTPSHQVTQMGQEVILRCVPISNHLYFYWYRQILGQKVEFLVSFYNNEISEKSEIFDDQFSVERPDGSNFTLKIRSTKLEDSAMYFCASDQDAGELFFGEGSRLTVL.

The rearrangement links TRBV14 to TRBJ1-2; tentative D call: TRBD1 (5 bases). V was clipped by 4 bases and J by 7 bases, with 16 bases between them. Germline lookup yields CDR1 SGHDN and CDR2 FVKESK. The CDR3 is 14 residues long. The CDR3 region has the DNA TGTGCCAGCAGCCCCTCCACAGGAGTAGTTGGCTACACCTTC. Translated, it gives CASSPSTGVVGYTF.

As DNA, the CDR3 is TGTGCCAGCAGCCGGGGACGGGCTTCCTACGAGCAGTACTTC. Protein product: CASSRGRASYEQYF. The V and J genes are TRBV7-8 and TRBJ2-7; D possibly uses TRBD1 or TRBD2 (5 bases each). V gave up 5 bases and J gave up 1 base, with 12 bases separating them. Germline CDR1 SGHVS, CDR2 FQNEAQ. This CDR3 spans 14 amino acids.

This chain connects TRBV28 to TRBJ1-1; D remains ambiguous. CDR1 MDHEN and CDR2 SYDVKM come from the germline V gene. Trimming took 2 bases from V and 4 from J, leaving 8 bases between them. This CDR3 region has 13 residues. As DNA, the CDR3 is TGTGCCAGCAGTTTAATACAGAGCACTGAAGCTTTCTTT. Protein: CASSLIQSTEAFF.

The chain recombines TRBV27 with TRBJ1-2, with D perhaps TRBD1 (5 bases). The CDR3 has 14 amino acids. Trimming removed 3 bases from V and 4 bases from J, with 12 bases in between. Per the germline V gene, CDR1 is MNHEY and CDR2 is SMNVEV (reference sequence). The CDR3 region is CASSFGGQGYGYTF. In DNA form, the CDR3 reads TGTGCCAGCAGTTTTGGTGGGCAGGGCTATGGCTACACCTTC.

The V and J genes are TRBV5-4 and TRBJ1-6, with TRBD1 matching over 10 bases. The germline V gene encodes CDR1 SGHNT and CDR2 YYREEE (reference sequence). This CDR3 region has 13 residues. V shed 7 bases and J 8 bases; nucleotides not matched to a gene: 3. In DNA, the CDR3 is TGTGCCAGCGGGACAGGGGAGTATTCACCCCTCCACTTT. It translates to CASGTGEYSPLHF. The entire variable domain, with the rest obtained from reference TRBV5-4 and TRBJ1-6, is as follows: ETGVTQSPTHLIKTRGQQVTLRCSSQSGHNTVSWYQQALGQGPQFIFQYYREEENGRGNFPPRFSGLQFPNYSSELNVNALELDDSALYLCASGTGEYSPLHFGNGTRLTVT.

The chain couples TRBV7-9 to TRBJ2-2; 7 positions agree with TRBD2. The trim removed 4 bases at V and 0 bases at J, leaving 5 bases unmatched. Per the germline V gene, CDR1 is SEHNR and CDR2 is FQNEAQ (reference sequence). The CDR3 length is 16 residues. CDR3 nucleotides: TGTGCCAGCAGCTCCCGACTAGCACCGAACACCGGGGAGCTGTTTTTT. Translation: CASSSRLAPNTGELFF.

The sample holds one count of this clone. J is TRBJ2-2 and V is TRBV6-5, with TRBD2 matching over 9 bases. There are 15 residues in the CDR3. The germline V gene has CDR1 MNHEY and CDR2 SVGAGI. V gave up 6 bases and J gave up 1 base; unmatched junction bases: 3. The CDR3 coding sequence is TGTGCCAGCAGGAATAGCGGGAGGAACACCGGGGAGCTGTTTTTT. As protein: CASRNSGRNTGELFF.